Listed below are T cell receptor beta chains from one sample, sequenced in a study of shared clonotypes between healthy human individuals. Sequencing used immunoSEQ multiplex PCR; TCRdb keeps in-frame clones, though not all of them. The sample consists of around 450,000 clones, about four fifths of them appearing once. Source material: PBMCs. These receptors were obtained from a woman aged 40-49 years in good health. Some clones in this sample may be carry-over from other donors' samples. Each CDR3 is given with its conserved first and last residue. Each record gives: V gene, clone size, CDR3 length, D gene, J gene, CDR3 DNA, CDR3 protein. The D gene is left open where the match is weak. A row's size may be missing; if present it is once, few, many or a size class.

TRBV11-3	.	14	.	TRBJ1-3	TGTGCCAGCAGCCAGGGCTCGGAAGGAAACACCATATATTTT	CASSQGSEGNTIYF
TRBV9	.	14	.	TRBJ2-3	TGTGCCAGCAGCGTAGTTCGCCCGGAGGATACGCAGTATTTT	CASSVVRPEDTQYF
TRBV5-4	.	17	TRBD2	TRBJ2-1	TGTGCCAGCAGCTTGGGGGGCGTGATAGCGGGAGGGCGGGAGCAGTTCTTC	CASSLGGVIAGGREQFF
TRBV5-1	.	15	.	TRBJ2-7	TGCGCCAGCAGCTTGGGCCCAGGGGACATCTACGAGCAGTACTTC	CASSLGPGDIYEQYF
TRBV7-2	once	14	.	TRBJ1-3	TGTGCCAGCAGCCGTCCTGCCGGGGTAAACACCATATATTTT	CASSRPAGVNTIYF
TRBV30	.	15	.	TRBJ1-1	TGTGCCTGGACCCGTCTGACAGGATTGAACACTGAAGCTTTCTTT	CAWTRLTGLNTEAFF
TRBV9	once	13	TRBD2	TRBJ2-7	TGTGCCAGCAGCTCCGGGACTAGGAACGAGCAGTACTTC	CASSSGTRNEQYF
TRBV4-3	.	15	.	TRBJ1-2	TGCGCCAGCACCCCCTCGGCAGCTACTAACTATGGCTACACCTTC	CASTPSAATNYGYTF
TRBV20-1	.	11	.	TRBJ1-2	TGCAGTGCCGAGCGGGGAAATGGCTACACCTTC	CSAERGNGYTF
TRBV27	.	15	.	TRBJ1-6	TGTGCCAGCAGTTTATCCCCAGATTATAATTCACCCCTCCACTTT	CASSLSPDYNSPLHF
TRBV9	.	15	TRBD2	TRBJ2-1	TGTGCCAGCAGCGCGGGACTAGCGGGAGGTTATGAGCAGTTCTTC	CASSAGLAGGYEQFF
TRBV7-6	.	17	.	TRBJ2-1	TGTGCCAGCAGCCCACGCCTAGCCGGAGGGCCGGACAATGAGCAGTTCTTC	CASSPRLAGGPDNEQFF
TRBV28	.	14	.	TRBJ1-5	TGTGCCATCCAACGCCTACAGGGCTATCAGCCCCAGCATTTT	CAIQRLQGYQPQHF
TRBV27	.	15	.	TRBJ2-7	TGTGCCAGCAGTTCAACAGGGTCCGCGCCTTACGAGCAGTACTTC	CASSSTGSAPYEQYF
TRBV6-5	.	14	.	TRBJ2-2	TGTGCCAGCAGCGGATCACGGAACACCGGGGAGCTGTTTTTT	CASSGSRNTGELFF
TRBV11-2	once	18	TRBD2	TRBJ2-7	TGTGCCAGCAGCTCGGCCGGGACTAGCGGGCTAGGCTCCTACGAGCAGTACTTC	CASSSAGTSGLGSYEQYF
TRBV7-9	.	17	.	TRBJ1-1	TGTGCCAGCAGCCGTGTTTTCCCCGTCCCTATGAACACTGAAGCTTTCTTT	CASSRVFPVPMNTEAFF
TRBV7-3	.	13	.	TRBJ2-3	TGTGCCAGCAGCTTACGGACTTCAGATACGCAGTATTTT	CASSLRTSDTQYF
TRBV6-6	.	14	.	TRBJ2-2	TGTGCCAGCACAGGCACCTGGGACACCGGGGAGCTGTTTTTT	CASTGTWDTGELFF
TRBV5-1	.	13	.	TRBJ1-2	TGCGCCAGCAGCTTGGAGGCAGGCGATGACTACACCTTC	CASSLEAGDDYTF
TRBV19	.	15	.	TRBJ2-6	TGTGCCAGTAGTGTCAGGGGGAGGGGGGCCAACGTCCTGACTTTC	CASSVRGRGANVLTF
TRBV7-9	.	15	TRBD2	TRBJ2-1	TGTGCCAGCAGCATTAGCGGGAGTGTCTACAATGAGCAGTTCTTC	CASSISGSVYNEQFF
TRBV5-1	.	16	TRBD2	TRBJ2-1	TGCGCCAGCAGCTTGGCTCGACTAGCGGGAGGCGATGAGCAGTTCTTC	CASSLARLAGGDEQFF
TRBV9	.	14	.	TRBJ2-1	TGTGCCAGCAGCGTGAAAGCCCATGACAATGAGCAGTTCTTC	CASSVKAHDNEQFF
TRBV28	.	17	TRBD2	TRBJ2-5	TGTGCCAGCAGCCCTAACCCCGGGACTAGCGGGAAAGAGACCCAGTACTTC	CASSPNPGTSGKETQYF
TRBV9	.	16	.	TRBJ2-7	TGTGCCAGCAGCCCAGAGCCGGGACATTTTTCCTACGAGCAGTACTTC	CASSPEPGHFSYEQYF
TRBV28	.	11	.	TRBJ1-1	TGTGCCAGCAGACACAGCACTGAAGCTTTCTTT	CASRHSTEAFF
TRBV5-6	.	19	.	TRBJ2-3	TGTGCCAGCAGCTTGGGGGCCATAGCGGAAGTTGGTAGCACAGATACGCAGTATTTT	CASSLGAIAEVGSTDTQYF
TRBV10-1	.	13	.	TRBJ2-7	TGCGCCACCCAACGGGGCCCCGAGGACGAGCAGTACTTC	CATQRGPEDEQYF
TRBV5-4	.	15	TRBD2	TRBJ2-7	TGTGCCAGCAGCCGGACTAGCGGGGTAACCTACGAGCAGTACTTC	CASSRTSGVTYEQYF
TRBV7-9	.	15	.	TRBJ2-2	TGTGCCAGCAGCTTGACTCAGGGTGTCACCGGGGAGCTGTTTTTT	CASSLTQGVTGELFF
TRBV25-1	.	12	.	TRBJ1-1	TGTGCCGCTCAGGGCAAGAACACTGAAGCTTTCTTT	CAAQGKNTEAFF
TRBV4-1	.	14	.	TRBJ2-7	TGCGCCAGCAGCCAAGATGCGGGGTCTTACGAGCAGTACTTC	CASSQDAGSYEQYF
TRBV5-3	.	13	.	TRBJ2-7	TGTGCCAGAATAGCAGGGTCGGGCTACGAGCAGTACTTC	CARIAGSGYEQYF
TRBV30	.	11	.	TRBJ2-1	TGTGCCTGGCGGGGGTACAATGAGCAGTTCTTC	CAWRGYNEQFF
TRBV4-2	.	15	TRBD2	TRBJ2-5	TGTGCCAGCAGCCAAGAGGCAGCGGGGGGAGAGACCCAGTACTTC	CASSQEAAGGETQYF
TRBV10-3	many	18	TRBD2	TRBJ2-6	TGTGCCATCAGTGAGTCGACGGGAGGGAGCTCTGGGGCCAACGTCCTGACTTTC	CAISESTGGSSGANVLTF
TRBV7-2	.	14	TRBD2	TRBJ2-7	TGTGCCAGCAGCTTAACTAGCGGGAGCTACGAGCAGTACTTC	CASSLTSGSYEQYF
TRBV7-3	once	14	.	TRBJ2-1	TGTGCCAGCAGCTTAAGACGCAACCCCAATGAGCAGTTCTTC	CASSLRRNPNEQFF
TRBV5-4	.	17	TRBD2	TRBJ2-1	TGTGCCAGCAGCTTGGTGGTAGCGGGAGGGCCTGGGAATGAGCAGTTCTTC	CASSLVVAGGPGNEQFF
TRBV6-4	medium-sized	15	.	TRBJ2-1	TGTGCCAGCAGTGTTGAACCAGAGTCCTACAATGAGCAGTTCTTC	CASSVEPESYNEQFF
TRBV7-8	.	14	.	TRBJ1-3	TGTGCCAGCAGCTTAGGAGGGTATGGAAACACCATATATTTT	CASSLGGYGNTIYF
TRBV2	.	15	TRBD1	TRBJ2-7	TGTGCCAGCAGGGCCGGACAGGGGGCAACCTACGAGCAGTACTTC	CASRAGQGATYEQYF
TRBV10-2	.	12	.	TRBJ2-7	TGCGCCAGCAGTGAGTTTCTCTACGAGCAGTACTTC	CASSEFLYEQYF
TRBV7-9	.	15	.	TRBJ1-5	TGTGCCAGCAGCTTAGGAAGTTATAGCAATCAGCCCCAGCATTTT	CASSLGSYSNQPQHF
TRBV5-1	.	15	.	TRBJ2-1	TGCGCCAGCAGCTTGGAGGTGGGCTCCTACAATGAGCAGTTCTTC	CASSLEVGSYNEQFF
TRBV27	.	15	.	TRBJ1-2	TGTGCCAGCAGTTTATCGGTGGGCGCGGGCTATGGCTACACCTTC	CASSLSVGAGYGYTF
TRBV2	.	15	TRBD2	TRBJ2-1	TGTGCCAGCAGACCTAGCGGAGCTTCCTACAATGAGCAGTTCTTC	CASRPSGASYNEQFF
TRBV4-1	.	16	TRBD1	TRBJ1-2	TGCGCCAGCAGCCAACCCCCCTGGGGACAGGACTATGGCTACACCTTC	CASSQPPWGQDYGYTF
TRBV5-1	few	15	TRBD1	TRBJ1-1	TGCGCCAGCAGCACGGGACAGGGAGGGAGCACTGAAGCTTTCTTT	CASSTGQGGSTEAFF
TRBV7-6	.	12	.	TRBJ2-2	TGTGCCAGCAGCACTCCCACCGGGGAGCTGTTTTTT	CASSTPTGELFF
TRBV19	.	16	TRBD2	TRBJ2-7	TGTGCCAGTAGTATAGGCGCGGGAGTGGGATTATACGAGCAGTACTTC	CASSIGAGVGLYEQYF
TRBV5-1	many	19	.	TRBJ1-1	TGCGCCAGCAGCCTCATGCCTAGTTCTGGCGTCGCCATGAACACTGAAGCTTTCTTT	CASSLMPSSGVAMNTEAFF
TRBV10-3	.	14	.	TRBJ2-2	TGTGCCATCAGCGCAGGGGTCGAGACCGGGGAGCTGTTTTTT	CAISAGVETGELFF
TRBV25-1	.	13	.	TRBJ1-2	TGTGCCAGCAGTGAAGGACAGAACTATGGCTACACCTTC	CASSEGQNYGYTF
TRBV28	.	13	.	TRBJ2-5	TGTGCCAGCAGTTTTGTATCTAAGGAGACCCAGTACTTC	CASSFVSKETQYF
TRBV27	.	15	.	TRBJ2-1	TGTGCCAGCAGTTTAGGGCCCATAGCGTACAATGAGCAGTTCTTC	CASSLGPIAYNEQFF
TRBV6-1	few	16	.	TRBJ1-2	TGTGCCAGCAGTGAACCCAACTCCAGGGCAAGCTATGGCTACACCTTC	CASSEPNSRASYGYTF